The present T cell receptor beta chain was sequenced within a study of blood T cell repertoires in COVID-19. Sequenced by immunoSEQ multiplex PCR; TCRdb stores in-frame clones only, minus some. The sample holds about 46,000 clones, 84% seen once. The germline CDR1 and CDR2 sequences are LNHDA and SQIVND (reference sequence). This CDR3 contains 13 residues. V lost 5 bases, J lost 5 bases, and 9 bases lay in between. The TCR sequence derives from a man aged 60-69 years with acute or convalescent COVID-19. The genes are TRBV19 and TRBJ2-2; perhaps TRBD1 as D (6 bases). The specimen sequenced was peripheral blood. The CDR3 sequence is CASSAGATGELFF. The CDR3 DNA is TGTGCCAGTAGTGCAGGGGCGACCGGGGAGCTGTTTTTT.